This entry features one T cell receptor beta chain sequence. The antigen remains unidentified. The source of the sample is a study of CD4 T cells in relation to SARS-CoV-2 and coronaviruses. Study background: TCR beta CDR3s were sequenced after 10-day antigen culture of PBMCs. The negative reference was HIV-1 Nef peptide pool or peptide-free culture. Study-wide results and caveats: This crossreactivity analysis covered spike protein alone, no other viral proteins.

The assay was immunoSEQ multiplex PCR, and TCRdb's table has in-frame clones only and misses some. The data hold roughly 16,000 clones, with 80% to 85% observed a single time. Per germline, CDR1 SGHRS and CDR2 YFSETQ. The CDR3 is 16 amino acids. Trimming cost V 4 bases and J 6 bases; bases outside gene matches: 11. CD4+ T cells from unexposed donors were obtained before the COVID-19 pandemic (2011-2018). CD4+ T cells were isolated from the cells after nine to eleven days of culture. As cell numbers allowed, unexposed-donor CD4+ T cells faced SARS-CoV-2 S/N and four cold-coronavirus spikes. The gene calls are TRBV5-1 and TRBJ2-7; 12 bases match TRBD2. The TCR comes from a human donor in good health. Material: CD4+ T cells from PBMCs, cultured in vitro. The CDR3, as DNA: TGCGCCAGCAGCGAGGGCACTAGCGGGAGGATTCGCGAGCAGTACTTC. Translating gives CASSEGTSGRIREQYF.